The rows below give T cell receptor beta chains drawn from one sample of a study of T cells in localized non-small cell lung cancer. Generated by immunoSEQ multiplex PCR, the TCRdb table keeps only in-frame clones and is missing some. Altogether about 9,600 clones are present, 90% being singletons, with the ten largest covering roughly a sixth. The sample consisted of peripheral blood, taken before any cancer treatment. The receptor set was obtained from a male donor older than 55 with stage III squamous cell lung carcinoma. Both conserved end residues are part of each CDR3. Fields, in order: J gene, V gene, D gene, clone size, CDR3 protein, CDR3 DNA. The D gene is left open where the match is weak. Some rows have no size entry. The others give once, few or many, or a class for an expanded clone.

J gene: TRBJ2-7
V gene: TRBV5-4
D gene: NA
clone size: NA
CDR3 protein: CASSLKGVSSYEQYF
CDR3 DNA: TGTGCCAGCAGCTTGAAGGGGGTCTCGTCCTACGAGCAGTACTTC

J gene: TRBJ1-1
V gene: TRBV27
D gene: TRBD1
clone size: few
CDR3 protein: CASSFSGQGFGIF
CDR3 DNA: TGTGCCAGCAGTTTTTCGGGACAGGGGTTCGGAATCTTT

J gene: TRBJ1-1
V gene: TRBV9
D gene: NA
clone size: NA
CDR3 protein: CASSATGPNTEAFF
CDR3 DNA: TGTGCCAGCAGCGCCACGGGCCCGAACACTGAAGCTTTCTTT

J gene: TRBJ2-2
V gene: TRBV5-4
D gene: NA
clone size: NA
CDR3 protein: CASSSDAQDTGELFF
CDR3 DNA: TGTGCCAGCAGCTCGGACGCACAGGACACCGGGGAGCTGTTTTTT

J gene: TRBJ1-2
V gene: TRBV5-1
D gene: NA
clone size: once
CDR3 protein: CASSSWGYGYTF
CDR3 DNA: TGCGCCAGCAGCTCATGGGGCTATGGCTACACCTTC

J gene: TRBJ1-1
V gene: TRBV7-2
D gene: NA
clone size: once
CDR3 protein: CASSFLQAMNTEAFF
CDR3 DNA: TGTGCCAGCAGCTTTTTACAGGCCATGAACACTGAAGCTTTCTTT

J gene: TRBJ2-7
V gene: TRBV27
D gene: NA
clone size: NA
CDR3 protein: CASSATGYSYEQYF
CDR3 DNA: TGTGCCAGCAGTGCGACAGGATACTCCTACGAGCAGTACTTC

J gene: TRBJ1-3
V gene: TRBV7-6
D gene: NA
clone size: once
CDR3 protein: CASSRGPTSGNTIYF
CDR3 DNA: TGTGCCAGCAGCCGAGGACCGACCTCTGGAAACACCATATATTTT

J gene: TRBJ2-2
V gene: TRBV7-9
D gene: NA
clone size: NA
CDR3 protein: CASSLGTGQNTGELFF
CDR3 DNA: TGTGCCAGCAGCTTAGGCACTGGACAGAACACCGGGGAGCTGTTTTTT

J gene: TRBJ1-2
V gene: TRBV6-5
D gene: TRBD1
clone size: NA
CDR3 protein: CASSFFDRDGYTF
CDR3 DNA: TGTGCCAGCAGCTTCTTCGACAGGGATGGCTACACCTTC

J gene: TRBJ1-5
V gene: TRBV27
D gene: TRBD1
clone size: NA
CDR3 protein: CASSFQGQPSQPQHF
CDR3 DNA: TGTGCCAGCAGCTTCCAGGGACAGCCCAGTCAGCCCCAGCATTTT

J gene: TRBJ2-1
V gene: TRBV7-8
D gene: TRBD2
clone size: NA
CDR3 protein: CASSPGTSGGVVDEQFF
CDR3 DNA: TGTGCCAGCAGCCCAGGGACTAGCGGGGGAGTGGTCGATGAGCAGTTCTTC

J gene: TRBJ1-2
V gene: TRBV29-1
D gene: NA
clone size: NA
CDR3 protein: CSVERYSSYGYTF
CDR3 DNA: TGCAGCGTTGAAAGGTACAGCAGCTATGGCTACACCTTC

J gene: TRBJ1-1
V gene: TRBV6-5
D gene: NA
clone size: NA
CDR3 protein: CASTEDIGLNTEAFF
CDR3 DNA: TGTGCCAGCACCGAGGACATAGGTCTTAACACTGAAGCTTTCTTT

J gene: TRBJ2-1
V gene: TRBV5-6
D gene: TRBD2
clone size: NA
CDR3 protein: CASSFRTSGGRLGEQFF
CDR3 DNA: TGTGCCAGCAGCTTCCGGACTAGCGGGGGGCGATTAGGTGAGCAGTTCTTC

J gene: TRBJ1-2
V gene: TRBV5-1
D gene: TRBD1
clone size: NA
CDR3 protein: CASSLGAGQAPYGYTF
CDR3 DNA: TGCGCCAGCAGCTTGGGCGCGGGACAGGCCCCCTATGGCTACACCTTC

J gene: TRBJ2-7
V gene: TRBV7-9
D gene: TRBD1
clone size: NA
CDR3 protein: CASSFIGTGGYEQYF
CDR3 DNA: TGTGCCAGCAGCTTTATAGGGACAGGGGGCTACGAGCAGTACTTC

J gene: TRBJ1-1
V gene: TRBV7-2
D gene: NA
clone size: NA
CDR3 protein: CASSLAQGSEAFF
CDR3 DNA: TGTGCCAGCAGCTTAGCCCAGGGGTCTGAAGCTTTCTTT

J gene: TRBJ2-5
V gene: TRBV25-1
D gene: NA
clone size: NA
CDR3 protein: CASSEFKGQETQYF
CDR3 DNA: TGTGCCAGCAGTGAATTTAAAGGACAAGAGACCCAGTACTTC

J gene: TRBJ2-5
V gene: TRBV27
D gene: TRBD2
clone size: NA
CDR3 protein: CASSSRTSPYQETQYF
CDR3 DNA: TGTGCCAGCAGTTCCCGGACTAGCCCGTACCAAGAGACCCAGTACTTC

J gene: TRBJ2-3
V gene: TRBV7-3
D gene: TRBD1
clone size: NA
CDR3 protein: CASSERGLRDTQYF
CDR3 DNA: TGTGCCAGCAGCGAGAGGGGGCTTAGAGATACGCAGTATTTT

J gene: TRBJ1-2
V gene: TRBV5-1
D gene: TRBD1
clone size: NA
CDR3 protein: CASSLGDRLNYGYTF
CDR3 DNA: TGCGCCAGCAGCTTGGGGGACAGGTTAAACTATGGCTACACCTTC

J gene: TRBJ2-5
V gene: TRBV6-4
D gene: NA
clone size: NA
CDR3 protein: CASSRLAGETQYF
CDR3 DNA: TGTGCCAGCAGTCGGCTAGCCGGTGAGACCCAGTACTTC

J gene: TRBJ2-5
V gene: TRBV5-6
D gene: NA
clone size: NA
CDR3 protein: CASSFGWLAENLQETQYF
CDR3 DNA: TGTGCCAGCAGCTTCGGGTGGCTGGCAGAAAATCTCCAAGAGACCCAGTACTTC

J gene: TRBJ2-6
V gene: TRBV19
D gene: NA
clone size: NA
CDR3 protein: CASSNPLGSGASGANVLTF
CDR3 DNA: TGTGCCAGTAGTAATCCCCTAGGTTCGGGGGCGTCTGGGGCCAACGTCCTGACTTTC

J gene: TRBJ2-5
V gene: TRBV6-1
D gene: NA
clone size: NA
CDR3 protein: CASSEPGRMYQETQYF
CDR3 DNA: TGTGCCAGCAGTGAACCGGGGCGGATGTACCAAGAGACCCAGTACTTC

J gene: TRBJ2-5
V gene: TRBV4-2
D gene: TRBD2
clone size: NA
CDR3 protein: CASSQERGGQETQYF
CDR3 DNA: TGTGCCAGCAGCCAAGAGCGGGGGGGCCAAGAGACCCAGTACTTC

J gene: TRBJ2-5
V gene: TRBV2
D gene: TRBD2
clone size: NA
CDR3 protein: CASSATSGGKETQYF
CDR3 DNA: TGTGCCAGCAGTGCTACTAGCGGGGGTAAAGAGACCCAGTACTTC

J gene: TRBJ1-6
V gene: TRBV7-8
D gene: NA
clone size: NA
CDR3 protein: CASSLVSRVYNSPLHF
CDR3 DNA: TGTGCCAGCAGCTTAGTTTCCAGGGTCTATAATTCACCCCTCCACTTT

J gene: TRBJ1-3
V gene: TRBV28
D gene: TRBD1
clone size: once
CDR3 protein: CASSTYRGQGGNTIYF
CDR3 DNA: TGTGCCAGCAGTACCTACAGGGGGCAGGGTGGAAACACCATATATTTT

J gene: TRBJ1-4
V gene: TRBV9
D gene: NA
clone size: NA
CDR3 protein: CASSSQGATNEKLFF
CDR3 DNA: TGTGCCAGCAGCTCACAGGGAGCAACTAATGAAAAACTGTTTTTT

J gene: TRBJ2-5
V gene: TRBV4-1
D gene: TRBD2
clone size: NA
CDR3 protein: CASSPGGTLETQYF
CDR3 DNA: TGCGCCAGCAGCCCCGGGGGGACGTTGGAGACCCAGTACTTC

J gene: TRBJ2-6
V gene: TRBV4-3
D gene: NA
clone size: NA
CDR3 protein: CASSQDWGVVVGANVLTF
CDR3 DNA: TGCGCCAGCAGCCAAGATTGGGGTGTGGTAGTTGGGGCCAACGTCCTGACTTTC

J gene: TRBJ2-7
V gene: TRBV6-6
D gene: TRBD1
clone size: once
CDR3 protein: CASSPDRDGYEQYF
CDR3 DNA: TGTGCCAGCAGTCCTGACAGGGATGGCTACGAGCAGTACTTC

J gene: TRBJ1-1
V gene: TRBV6-5
D gene: NA
clone size: NA
CDR3 protein: CASGMTRSMNTEAFF
CDR3 DNA: TGTGCCAGCGGGATGACACGGTCAATGAACACTGAAGCTTTCTTT

J gene: TRBJ1-1
V gene: TRBV4-2
D gene: NA
clone size: NA
CDR3 protein: CASSQGVRQATEAFF
CDR3 DNA: TGTGCCAGCAGCCAAGGGGTCCGACAGGCCACTGAAGCTTTCTTT

J gene: TRBJ2-5
V gene: TRBV9
D gene: TRBD2
clone size: NA
CDR3 protein: CASSVSAGRVGETQYF
CDR3 DNA: TGTGCCAGCAGCGTATCGGCAGGGAGGGTGGGGGAGACCCAGTACTTC

J gene: TRBJ1-3
V gene: TRBV7-6
D gene: NA
clone size: NA
CDR3 protein: CASSLGQSFSGNTIYF
CDR3 DNA: TGTGCCAGCAGCTTAGGACAGTCGTTCTCTGGAAACACCATATATTTT

J gene: TRBJ1-3
V gene: TRBV11-2
D gene: NA
clone size: NA
CDR3 protein: CASSLDRGISAGNTIYF
CDR3 DNA: TGTGCCAGCAGCTTAGATCGAGGCATCTCGGCTGGAAACACCATATATTTT

J gene: TRBJ1-2
V gene: TRBV7-9
D gene: TRBD1
clone size: NA
CDR3 protein: CASSSGQTVYTF
CDR3 DNA: TGTGCCAGCAGCTCGGGACAGACGGTCTACACCTTC

J gene: TRBJ1-1
V gene: TRBV7-9
D gene: NA
clone size: medium-sized
CDR3 protein: CASSQGRDGNTEAFF
CDR3 DNA: TGTGCCAGCAGTCAGGGTCGGGATGGGAACACTGAAGCTTTCTTT

J gene: TRBJ2-7
V gene: TRBV2
D gene: NA
clone size: NA
CDR3 protein: CASRDGQSYEQYF
CDR3 DNA: TGTGCCAGCAGGGATGGACAGAGCTACGAGCAGTACTTC

J gene: TRBJ2-7
V gene: TRBV19
D gene: NA
clone size: NA
CDR3 protein: CASSKGGRSLYEQYF
CDR3 DNA: TGTGCCAGTAGTAAAGGGGGACGGAGCCTCTACGAGCAGTACTTC

J gene: TRBJ2-5
V gene: TRBV7-7
D gene: NA
clone size: NA
CDR3 protein: CASSSAGETQYF
CDR3 DNA: TGTGCTAGCAGTTCGGCGGGGGAGACCCAGTACTTC

J gene: TRBJ2-6
V gene: TRBV18
D gene: TRBD1
clone size: NA
CDR3 protein: CASSFPGGLSSGANVLTF
CDR3 DNA: TGTGCCAGCTCATTCCCAGGGGGCTTGAGCTCTGGGGCCAACGTCCTGACTTTC

J gene: TRBJ2-2
V gene: TRBV15
D gene: NA
clone size: NA
CDR3 protein: CATSRAGYTGELFF
CDR3 DNA: TGTGCCACCAGCAGAGCAGGGTACACCGGGGAGCTGTTTTTT

J gene: TRBJ2-5
V gene: TRBV7-9
D gene: TRBD1
clone size: NA
CDR3 protein: CASSLGTGEGETQYF
CDR3 DNA: TGTGCCAGCAGCTTAGGGACAGGGGAAGGGGAGACCCAGTACTTC